The following is a T cell receptor (beta chain) sequence with its context. What it recognizes is unknown. This sample was included in a study of T cells in Graves' hyperthyroidism and ophthalmopathy. Blood was sampled at initial diagnosis of hyperthyroidism, prior to onset of any ophthalmopathy symptoms. Authors of the study amplified TCR beta CDR3 regions from RNA transcripts. The TCR CDR3 first-round RT-PCR relied on the HTBI primer set. In TCRdb, the multiplex PCR reads were re-called with MiXCR into one record per CDR3 protein. This table has about 770,000 distinct CDR3 sequences, approximately 18% appearing once. Regarding the study as a whole: Ophthalmopathy, which appeared later, was predicted by the model a median roughly 6.5 months before onset. Most thyroid clonotypes expanded above 0.001 appeared in blood too.

The CDR3 sequence is 16 residues long. The V gene's germline CDR1 is LGHNA and CDR2 YNFKEQ. V shed 0 bases, J shed 1 base, and the junction held 6 bases outside the gene matches. The receptor was derived from a woman aged 45 to 65 with Graves' hyperthyroidism that later progressed to Graves' ophthalmopathy. Sequencing was done on a sample of blood. The gene calls are TRBV4-2 and TRBJ2-7; 7 bases fit TRBD1. The DNA of the CDR3 is TGTGCCAGCAGCCAAGATTCAGACAGGGTATCCTACGAGCAGTACTTC. Translating it yields CASSQDSDRVSYEQYF.